The sequence of this T cell receptor beta chain was determined in a study of blood T cell repertoires in COVID-19. Study at large: The cDNA or gDNA used as material had been derived from T cells, B-cell-depleted T cells, or PBMCs.

The CDR3 is 12 amino acids. Trimming at V came to 6 bases and at J to 11 bases, leaving 7 bases not matched to a gene. Germline CDR1 MNHEY, CDR2 SVGAGI. Per the authors' pipeline: Amplifying reference gene primers gave estimates of nucleated cell counts. The data were produced by immunoSEQ multiplex PCR, yet TCRdb's version contains in-frame clones alone and is incomplete. D and trimming come from the DNA, and the V and J calls and clone size come from that table. The sample holds about 49,000 clones; 70% to 90% are singletons and the top ten take about 5%. This clone appeared once. The receptor comes from a man in his forties with active COVID-19. The V gene is TRBV6-5, the J gene TRBJ2-3, with 8 nucleotides matching TRBD1. The sample consisted of peripheral blood. CDR3 loop: CASSPGQGRQYF. CDR3 DNA sequence: TGTGCCAGCAGCCCCGGACAGGGAAGGCAGTATTTT.